Each of the 11 T cell receptor beta chains below was sequenced from the same sample in a study of T-cell reconstitution after alpha-beta-depleted transplantation in children. Unique molecular identifiers were built into the TCRbeta library. TCRdb recomputed calls from the PCR reads with MiXCR, one row per CDR3 protein. The sample consists of roughly 790,000 distinct CDR3 sequences, around 17% of them appearing once. The specimen comprised PBMCs, mostly from graft donor cells, sampled 360 days after TCRalphabeta/CD19-depleted stem cell transplant. The receptors derive from a male patient between 5 and 17 years old who had a stem cell transplant for acute lymphoblastic leukemia, so the T cells may come from the graft donor.

The V call is TRBV2, the J call TRBJ1-5, with TRBD1 identical over 7 bases. The V gene end was trimmed by 8 bases and the J gene end by 9 bases; junction bases not matched to a gene: 10. The germline V gene encodes CDR1 SNHLY and CDR2 FYNNEI. The CDR3 runs 13 residues. CDR3 DNA sequence: TGTGCCAGCGAACTCAGGGGGAGAGGGCCCCAGCATTTT. The encoded protein is CASELRGRGPQHF. Full variable domain (rest looked up from reference TRBV2 and TRBJ1-5): EPEVTQTPSHQVTQMGQEVILRCVPISNHLYFYWYRQILGQKVEFLVSFYNNEISEKSEIFDDQFSVERPDGSNFTLKIRSTKLEDSAMYFCASELRGRGPQHFGDGTRLSIL.

This clonotype was seen a handful of times. The chain employs TRBV27 and TRBJ2-5; tentative D call: TRBD2 (6 bases). V lost 2 bases and J lost 0, with 13 bases in between. The CDR3 spans 16 residues. Germline V gene lookup returns CDR1 MNHEY and CDR2 SMNVEV (reference sequence). The CDR3 loop reads CASSLTGDLYQETQYF. CDR3 nucleotide sequence: TGTGCCAGCAGTTTAACTGGGGACTTGTACCAAGAGACCCAGTACTTC.

The chain employs TRBV12-3 or TRBV12-4 and TRBJ2-1; D not certain. The V end was cut by 5 bases, the J end by 7 bases, with 15 bases between. The CDR3 has 14 residues. The CDR3 spells CASSLGFGRNEQFF. The CDR3 nucleotides read TGTGCCAGCAGTCTCGGGTTTGGTAGGAATGAGCAGTTCTTC.

This clonotype was counted only a few times. The chain links TRBV4-1 to TRBJ2-1; D is possibly TRBD1 (5 bases). The germline V and J ends were trimmed by 1 base and 0 bases, with 13 bases remaining between them. The V gene's germline CDR1 is MGHRA and CDR2 YSYEKL. This CDR3 spans 17 amino acids. The CDR3 sequence is CASSQVGRGSSYNEQFF. For the CDR3, the DNA is TGCGCCAGCAGCCAAGTGGGTAGGGGAAGCTCCTACAATGAGCAGTTCTTC.

This clonotype has a count of ten or more. J is TRBJ2-1 and V is TRBV11-2; D remains ambiguous. The ends were cut back, 5 bases at V and 10 bases at J, with 15 bases in the middle. The CDR3 sequence is 13 residues long. Germline CDR1 SGHAT, CDR2 FQNNGV. This CDR3 reads CASSPNRDREQFF. The CDR3 DNA reads as TGTGCCAGCAGCCCTAATAGGGATCGGGAGCAGTTCTTC.

This clonotype turned up a few times. The genes are TRBV3-1 and TRBJ2-1; tentatively, D is TRBD2 (5 bases). Germline V gene data show CDR1 as LGHDT and CDR2 as YNNKEL (reference sequence). There are 11 residues in the CDR3. V lost 6 bases to trimming and J lost 11 bases, with 11 bases between them. As DNA, the CDR3 is TGTGCCAGCAGAGCGGACCTAAAGCAGTTCTTC. Translating it yields CASRADLKQFF.

This clonotype appeared once. The chain is built from TRBV28 and TRBJ2-5; 10 bases match TRBD2. V shed 3 bases and J 5 bases; nucleotides not matched to a gene: 6. The CDR3 covers 15 residues. Germline-derived CDR1 and CDR2 are MDHEN and SYDVKM. This CDR3 is CASSFSGRARETQYF. The CDR3 DNA reads TGTGCCAGCAGTTTCAGCGGGAGGGCCAGGGAGACCCAGTACTTC.

This clonotype occurred a few times. J is TRBJ2-1 and V is TRBV11-1; D is ambiguous. The V gene lost 1 base and the J gene lost 10 bases, with 14 bases spanning the gap. The CDR3 covers 14 residues. Germline V gene data show CDR1 as SGHAT and CDR2 as FQDESV (reference sequence). The CDR3 DNA sequence: TGTGCCAGCAGCTTAGGGGCTACTTATGGGGAGCAGTTCTTC. It yields the protein CASSLGATYGEQFF. Full variable domain (missing parts from reference TRBV11-1 and TRBJ2-1): EAEVAQSPRYKITEKSQAVAFWCDPISGHATLYWYRQILGQGPELLVQFQDESVVDDSQLPKDRFSAERLKGVDSTLKIQPAELGDSAMYLCASSLGATYGEQFFGPGTRLTVL.

This clonotype came up a few times. V and J are TRBV25-1 and TRBJ2-1; D is possibly TRBD2 (6 bases). This CDR3 has 15 residues. Germline lookup yields CDR1 MGHDK and CDR2 SYGVNS. V shed 8 bases and J shed 7 bases, with 21 bases lying between them. CDR3 loop: CASSEGLALGNEQFF. CDR3 DNA sequence: TGTGCCAGCTCCGAGGGTCTAGCGCTGGGGAATGAGCAGTTCTTC.

This clonotype has just a few counts. V and J are TRBV7-9 and TRBJ2-4, with a weak D call TRBD1 (6 bases). The CDR3 loop spans 15 amino acids. Trimming stripped 5 bases from V and 0 bases from J, with 11 bases between. CDR1 is SEHNR and CDR2 is FQNEAQ in the germline V gene (reference sequence). The CDR3 loop reads CASSLRGIAKNIQYF. The DNA of the CDR3 is TGTGCCAGCAGCCTCAGGGGAATAGCCAAAAACATTCAGTACTTC.

This clonotype was detected many times. The V gene is TRBV5-1, the J gene TRBJ2-1; D not certain. V lost 0 bases to trimming and J lost 3 bases, with 7 bases between them. The CDR3 runs to 14 residues. Germline CDR1 reads SGHRS; CDR2 reads YFSETQ. Written as DNA, the CDR3 is TGCGCCAGCAGCTTGGTTGAACACTACAATGAGCAGTTCTTC. This gives the protein CASSLVEHYNEQFF.